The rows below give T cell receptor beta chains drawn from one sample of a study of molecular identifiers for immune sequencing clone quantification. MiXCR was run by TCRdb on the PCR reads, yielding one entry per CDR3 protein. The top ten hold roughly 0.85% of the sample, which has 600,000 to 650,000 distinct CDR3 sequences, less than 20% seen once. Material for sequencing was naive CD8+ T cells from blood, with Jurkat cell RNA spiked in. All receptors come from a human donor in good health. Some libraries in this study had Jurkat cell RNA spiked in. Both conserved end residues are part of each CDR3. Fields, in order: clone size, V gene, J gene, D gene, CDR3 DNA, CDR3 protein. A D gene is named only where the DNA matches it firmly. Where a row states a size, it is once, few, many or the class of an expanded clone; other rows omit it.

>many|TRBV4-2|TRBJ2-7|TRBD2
TGTGCCAGCAGCCAAGATCGAATAGCGGGGGCGTACGAGCAGTACTTC
CASSQDRIAGAYEQYF
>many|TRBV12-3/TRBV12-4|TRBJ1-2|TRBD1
TGTGCCAGCAGTGCTCGGACAGGGGAGCAGACTGGCTACACCTTC
CASSARTGEQTGYTF
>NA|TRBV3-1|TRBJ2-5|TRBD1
TGTGCCAGCAGCCCCCTTTTTCGGGACAGCCTTCAAGAGACCCAGTACTTC
CASSPLFRDSLQETQYF
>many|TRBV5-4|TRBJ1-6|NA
TGTGCCAGCGGCAGGGCTAATTCACCCCTCCACTTT
CASGRANSPLHF
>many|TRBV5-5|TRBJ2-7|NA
TGTGCCAGCAGCTTTTCCCGGGACCCCACCTACGAGCAGTACTTC
CASSFSRDPTYEQYF
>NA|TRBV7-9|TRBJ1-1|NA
TGTGCCAGCAGCATCTGGGGGTCCAGCCAGAACACTGAAGCTTTCTTT
CASSIWGSSQNTEAFF
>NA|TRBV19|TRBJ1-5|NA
TGTGCCAGTAGTTATGTCCTTGGGGTGGATTGGGGAAATCAGCCCCAGCATTTT
CASSYVLGVDWGNQPQHF
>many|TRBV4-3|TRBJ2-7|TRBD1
TGCGCCAGCAGCCCGGACAGGGGAACGACCTACGAGCAGTACTTC
CASSPDRGTTYEQYF
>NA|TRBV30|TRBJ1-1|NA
TGTGCCTGGAGACCACGGAGAGGGGAGGGCGCTGAAGCTTTCTTT
CAWRPRRGEGAEAFF
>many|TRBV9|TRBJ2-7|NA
TGTGCCAGCAGCCCAGGACAGTACGAGCAGTACTTC
CASSPGQYEQYF
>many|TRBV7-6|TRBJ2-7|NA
TGTGCCAGCAGCACGTCGGGGGTAGGCGAGCAGTACTTC
CASSTSGVGEQYF
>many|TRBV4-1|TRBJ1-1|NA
TGCGCCAGCAGCCACACCGGGAGAAACACTGAAGCTTTCTTT
CASSHTGRNTEAFF
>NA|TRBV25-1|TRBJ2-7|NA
TGTGCCAGCAGTGTTACGGGGGGCGGCGAGCAGTACTTC
CASSVTGGGEQYF
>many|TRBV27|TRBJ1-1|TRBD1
TGTGCCAGCAGACGGGACAGGGACACTGAAGCTTTCTTT
CASRRDRDTEAFF
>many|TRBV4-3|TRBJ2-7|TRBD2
TGCGCCAGCAGCCAAGATTCTAGCGGATACGAGCAGTACTTC
CASSQDSSGYEQYF
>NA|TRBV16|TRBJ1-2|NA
TGTGCCAGCAGCCAGCCCCCAGGGGCGGTAGGGGGCTACACCTTC
CASSQPPGAVGGYTF
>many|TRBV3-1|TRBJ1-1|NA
TGTGCCAGCATCGGGAGGAACACTGAAGCTTTCTTT
CASIGRNTEAFF
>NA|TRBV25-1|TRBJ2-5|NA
TGTGCTAGCAGTGAGCTAGGACTTGACCGAGAAGAGACCCAGTACTTC
CASSELGLDREETQYF
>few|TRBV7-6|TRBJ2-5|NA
TGTGCCAGCAGCGTATGGGGGGCCTACGAGACCCAGTACTTC
CASSVWGAYETQYF
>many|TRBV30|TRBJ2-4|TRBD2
TGTGCCTGGAGACGGCTAGCGGCGAACAAAAACATTCAGTACTTC
CAWRRLAANKNIQYF
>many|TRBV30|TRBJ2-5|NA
TGTGCCTGGAGTTTTGTAGACAGCGTCGGAGAGACCCAGTACTTC
CAWSFVDSVGETQYF
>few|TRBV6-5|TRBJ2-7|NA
TGTGCCAGCAGTTACTCATCGGGGGAGATTACCTACGAGCAGTACTTC
CASSYSSGEITYEQYF
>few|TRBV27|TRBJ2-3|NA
TGTGCCAGCAGGCCACAGGGGAGGGCAGATACGCAGTATTTT
CASRPQGRADTQYF
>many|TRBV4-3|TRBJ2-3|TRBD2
TGCGCCAGCAGCCAAGAAGTAGCGGGGGCCCGCACAGATACGCAGTATTTT
CASSQEVAGARTDTQYF
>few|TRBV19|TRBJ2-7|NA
TGTGCCAGTAGTGTTTTCCGGGGCGTTTACGAGCAGTACTTC
CASSVFRGVYEQYF
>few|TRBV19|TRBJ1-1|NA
TGTGCCAGTAGTATAATCAGGGGTGAAGCTTTCTTT
CASSIIRGEAFF
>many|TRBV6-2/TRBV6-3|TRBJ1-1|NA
TGTGCCAGCAGTTACGGGGGGGCCTTTTCGGACACTGAAGCTTTCTTT
CASSYGGAFSDTEAFF
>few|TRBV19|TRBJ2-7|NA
TGTGCCAGTAGTATAGGGGCCTACAGTTACGAGCAGTACTTC
CASSIGAYSYEQYF
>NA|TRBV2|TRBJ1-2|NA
TGTGCCAGCAGTGCGTCGGCTCAACTTAACTATGGCTACACCTTC
CASSASAQLNYGYTF
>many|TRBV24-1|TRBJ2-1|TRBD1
TGTGCCACCAGTGATTCGGGACAGGGGTTCAATGAGCAGTTCTTC
CATSDSGQGFNEQFF
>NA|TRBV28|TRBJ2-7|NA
TGTGCCAGCCACCCCTGGGCTAGCTTCAACGAGCAGTACTTC
CASHPWASFNEQYF